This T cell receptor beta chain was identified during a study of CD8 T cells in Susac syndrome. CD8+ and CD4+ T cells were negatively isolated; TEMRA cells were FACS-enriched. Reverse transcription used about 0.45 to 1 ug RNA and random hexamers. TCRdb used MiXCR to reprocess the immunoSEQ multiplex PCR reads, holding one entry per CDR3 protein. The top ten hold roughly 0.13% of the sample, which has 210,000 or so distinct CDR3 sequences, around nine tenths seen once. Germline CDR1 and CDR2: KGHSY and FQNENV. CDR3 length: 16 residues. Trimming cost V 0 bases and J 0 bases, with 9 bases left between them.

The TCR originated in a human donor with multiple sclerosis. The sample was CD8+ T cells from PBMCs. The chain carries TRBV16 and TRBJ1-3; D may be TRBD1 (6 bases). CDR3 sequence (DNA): TGTGCCAGCAGCCAATCGGACAGCCGCTCTGGAAACACCATATATTTT. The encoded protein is CASSQSDSRSGNTIYF.